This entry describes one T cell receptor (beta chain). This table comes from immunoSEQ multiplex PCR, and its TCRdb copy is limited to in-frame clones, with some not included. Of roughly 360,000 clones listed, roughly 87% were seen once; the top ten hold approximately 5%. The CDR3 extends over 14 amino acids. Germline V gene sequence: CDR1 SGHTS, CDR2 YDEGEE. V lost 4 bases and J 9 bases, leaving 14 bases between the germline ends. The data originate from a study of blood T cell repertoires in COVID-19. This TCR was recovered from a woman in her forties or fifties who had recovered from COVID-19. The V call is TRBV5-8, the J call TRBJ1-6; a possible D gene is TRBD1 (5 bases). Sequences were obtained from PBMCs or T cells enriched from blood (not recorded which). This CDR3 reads CASSGEGAASPLHF. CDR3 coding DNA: TGTGCCAGCAGCGGAGAAGGGGCAGCTTCACCCCTCCACTTT. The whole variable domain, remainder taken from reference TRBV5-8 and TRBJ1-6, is EAGVTQSPTHLIKTRGQQATLRCSPISGHTSVYWYQQALGLGLQFLLWYDEGEERNRGNFPPRFSGRQFPNYSSELNVNALELEDSALYLCASSGEGAASPLHFGNGTRLTVT.